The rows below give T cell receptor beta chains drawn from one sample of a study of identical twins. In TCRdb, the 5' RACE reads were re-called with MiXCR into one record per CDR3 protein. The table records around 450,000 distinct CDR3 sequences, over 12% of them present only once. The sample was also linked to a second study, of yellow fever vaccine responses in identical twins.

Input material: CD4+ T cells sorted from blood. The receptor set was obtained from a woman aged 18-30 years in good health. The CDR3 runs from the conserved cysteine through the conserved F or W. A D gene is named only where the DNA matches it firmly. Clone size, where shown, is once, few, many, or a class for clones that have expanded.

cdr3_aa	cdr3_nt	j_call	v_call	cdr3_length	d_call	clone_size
CATAGGNSFGQYF	TGTGCCACTGCAGGGGGCAATTCTTTTGGGCAGTACTTC	TRBJ2-7	TRBV28	13	TRBD1	few
CASSQVRGQGVDRTYNEQFF	TGTGCCAGCAGCCAAGTTCGTGGACAGGGAGTTGATAGGACCTACAATGAGCAGTTCTTC	TRBJ2-1	TRBV4-2	20	TRBD1	-
CASSHSETTDTQYF	TGTGCCAGCAGCCATAGCGAGACTACAGATACGCAGTATTTT	TRBJ2-3	TRBV11-3	14	-	few
CSALPGLADSYEQYF	TGCAGTGCTCTCCCGGGACTAGCGGACTCCTACGAGCAGTACTTC	TRBJ2-7	TRBV20-1	15	TRBD2	-
CASSRLAGGPSYNEQFF	TGTGCCAGCAGTCGACTAGCGGGAGGGCCTTCCTACAATGAGCAGTTCTTC	TRBJ2-1	TRBV3-1	17	TRBD2	few
CASSSGHPQETQYF	TGTGCCAGCAGCTCGGGACACCCCCAAGAGACCCAGTACTTC	TRBJ2-5	TRBV9	14	-	few
CASSEGLWRGGPYEQYF	TGTGCCAGCAGTGAAGGATTATGGCGGGGGGGTCCCTACGAGCAGTACTTC	TRBJ2-7	TRBV6-1	17	TRBD2	-
CSRSGLGDEQYF	TGCAGTCGATCGGGTCTCGGGGACGAGCAGTACTTC	TRBJ2-7	TRBV20-1	12	-	few
CSALGAADREQFF	TGCAGTGCCCTAGGGGCGGCGGATAGAGAGCAGTTCTTC	TRBJ2-1	TRBV20-1	13	-	-
CATSTTKRGGDSYEQYF	TGTGCCACCAGCACGACTAAACGGGGGGGAGACTCCTACGAGCAGTACTTC	TRBJ2-7	TRBV15	17	TRBD2	many
CASSQPSVANTGELFF	TGTGCCAGCAGCCAACCTAGCGTTGCGAACACCGGGGAGCTGTTTTTT	TRBJ2-2	TRBV3-1	16	-	few
CASLLGKIYNEQFF	TGTGCCAGCCTTTTGGGGAAAATCTACAATGAGCAGTTCTTC	TRBJ2-1	TRBV5-6	14	-	few
CASSEAMVVGGTDTQYF	TGTGCCAGCAGTGAAGCGATGGTAGTTGGGGGCACAGATACGCAGTATTTT	TRBJ2-3	TRBV2	17	-	few
CATSRGQAGGRRLSTDTQYF	TGTGCCACCAGCAGAGGACAGGCGGGGGGAAGACGATTGAGCACAGATACGCAGTATTTT	TRBJ2-3	TRBV15	20	TRBD2	-
CATSGGESGNEQFF	TGTGCCACCAGTGGAGGGGAAAGTGGAAATGAGCAGTTCTTC	TRBJ2-1	TRBV24-1	14	-	-
CASSPGQGSGTEAFF	TGTGCCAGCAGCCCGGGACAGGGATCGGGCACTGAAGCTTTCTTT	TRBJ1-1	TRBV12-3/TRBV12-4	15	TRBD1	few
CASSFGKTHEQYF	TGTGCCAGCAGTTTCGGTAAGACCCACGAGCAGTACTTC	TRBJ2-7	TRBV28	13	-	-
CASSLATASGANVLTF	TGTGCCAGCAGTTTGGCGACAGCTTCTGGGGCCAACGTCCTGACTTTC	TRBJ2-6	TRBV28	16	-	few
CAISEIVDEQFF	TGTGCCATCAGTGAAATTGTGGATGAGCAGTTCTTC	TRBJ2-1	TRBV10-3	12	-	-
CASSQNRGPNEQFF	TGTGCCAGCAGCCAAAACAGGGGGCCCAATGAGCAGTTCTTC	TRBJ2-1	TRBV11-1	14	TRBD1	few
CSGFSGTDTQYF	TGCAGCGGATTTAGCGGCACAGATACGCAGTATTTT	TRBJ2-3	TRBV29-1	12	-	many
CASDGQKLPNEQFF	TGTGCCAGCGACGGACAAAAGCTTCCCAATGAGCAGTTCTTC	TRBJ2-1	TRBV28	14	-	few
CASSFFRFNEQFF	TGTGCCAGCAGTTTCTTCCGGTTCAATGAGCAGTTCTTC	TRBJ2-1	TRBV12-3/TRBV12-4	13	-	many
CSVFARGGGTDTQYF	TGCAGCGTTTTCGCTAGAGGGGGCGGCACAGATACGCAGTATTTT	TRBJ2-3	TRBV29-1	15	TRBD1	many
CASSEWGATEAFF	TGCGCCAGCAGTGAGTGGGGGGCCACTGAAGCTTTCTTT	TRBJ1-1	TRBV10-1	13	-	few
CSARPDTGKLLVNQPQHF	TGCAGTGCTAGACCGGACACAGGAAAACTCTTAGTTAATCAGCCCCAGCATTTT	TRBJ1-5	TRBV20-1	18	-	few
CASSFHNPPYEQYF	TGCGCCAGCAGCTTCCACAACCCACCCTACGAGCAGTACTTC	TRBJ2-7	TRBV5-1	14	-	-
CASSRRQGGDEKLFF	TGTGCCAGCTCTCGCAGACAGGGCGGAGATGAAAAACTGTTTTTT	TRBJ1-4	TRBV18	15	TRBD1	-
CASSQERTGGKTGELFF	TGTGCCAGCAGCCAAGAGAGGACGGGGGGGAAGACCGGGGAGCTGTTTTTT	TRBJ2-2	TRBV4-2	17	TRBD2	-
CASSLGQGFADTQYF	TGCGCCAGCAGCTTGGGTCAGGGTTTTGCAGATACGCAGTATTTT	TRBJ2-3	TRBV5-1	15	-	-
CASSPLYQETQYF	TGTGCCAGCAGCCCTCTGTACCAAGAGACCCAGTACTTC	TRBJ2-5	TRBV28	13	-	-
CASSFRDRGYEQYF	TGTGCCAGCAGTTTCCGGGACAGGGGCTACGAGCAGTACTTC	TRBJ2-7	TRBV11-2	14	TRBD1	many
CASSLVSTGNTEAFF	TGTGCCAGCAGCTTAGTATCGACAGGGAACACTGAAGCTTTCTTT	TRBJ1-1	TRBV7-9	15	-	-
CASSETRGFKTHQEAFF	TGCGCCAGCAGTGAGACGAGGGGGTTTAAAACCCACCAAGAAGCTTTCTTT	TRBJ1-1	TRBV10-2	17	-	few
CSARFSGQETQYF	TGCAGTGCTAGATTTAGCGGCCAAGAGACCCAGTACTTC	TRBJ2-5	TRBV20-1	13	-	-
CASSMGQGRSGANVLTF	TGCGCCAGCAGCATGGGACAGGGGAGATCTGGGGCCAACGTCCTGACTTTC	TRBJ2-6	TRBV5-1	17	TRBD1	few
CASSLKGANTEAFF	TGTGCCAGCAGCTTGAAGGGGGCGAACACTGAAGCTTTCTTT	TRBJ1-1	TRBV5-5	14	TRBD1	-
CASSLFLGIHGSYNEQFF	TGCGCCAGCAGCTTGTTTCTCGGGATCCACGGATCCTACAATGAGCAGTTCTTC	TRBJ2-1	TRBV5-1	18	-	few
CASSQEPSGSGYEQFF	TGCGCCAGCAGCCAAGAGCCTAGCGGGAGTGGGTATGAGCAGTTCTTC	TRBJ2-1	TRBV4-3	16	TRBD2	few
CASSLYPGFTGELFF	TGTGCCAGCAGTTTATATCCGGGTTTCACCGGGGAGCTGTTTTTT	TRBJ2-2	TRBV28	15	-	few
CAISDRQGNSYTF	TGTGCCATCAGTGATCGGCAGGGCAATAGCTACACCTTC	TRBJ1-2	TRBV10-3	13	-	-
CASSHIPGQGSYEQYF	TGTGCCAGCAGCCACATCCCTGGCCAGGGGTCCTACGAGCAGTACTTC	TRBJ2-7	TRBV7-9	16	-	few
CASSPWEERDNEQFF	TGTGCCAGCAGCCCCTGGGAAGAGCGGGACAATGAGCAGTTCTTC	TRBJ2-1	TRBV28	15	-	-
CASSLAVNGRGQPQHF	TGTGCCAGCAGCTTAGCGGTCAATGGTCGGGGACAGCCCCAGCATTTT	TRBJ1-5	TRBV7-8	16	-	once
CASSTDPGFYGYTF	TGTGCCAGCAGCACCGATCCCGGCTTCTATGGCTACACCTTC	TRBJ1-2	TRBV5-4	14	-	-
CAWTMTGTAGYGYTF	TGTGCCTGGACTATGACCGGGACAGCTGGCTATGGCTACACCTTC	TRBJ1-2	TRBV30	15	TRBD1	few
CASKRTSGSYEQYF	TGTGCCAGCAAAAGGACTAGCGGGAGCTACGAGCAGTACTTC	TRBJ2-7	TRBV6-1	14	TRBD2	few
CSARGEVDNEQFF	TGCAGTGCTAGAGGGGAGGTGGACAATGAGCAGTTCTTC	TRBJ2-1	TRBV20-1	13	-	few
CSAVEGVKEQFF	TGCAGCGCCGTCGAAGGGGTTAAGGAGCAGTTCTTC	TRBJ2-1	TRBV29-1	12	-	many
CSVARDAAGEQYF	TGCAGCGTAGCTCGGGATGCAGCGGGGGAGCAGTACTTC	TRBJ2-7	TRBV29-1	13	TRBD2	-
CSASIMGQGISYNEQFF	TGCAGTGCTAGCATTATGGGACAGGGAATTTCTTACAATGAGCAGTTCTTC	TRBJ2-1	TRBV20-1	17	TRBD1	-
CASSQEVPGDTDTQYF	TGTGCCAGCAGCCAAGAGGTTCCGGGCGATACAGATACGCAGTATTTT	TRBJ2-3	TRBV4-2	16	-	many
CASSLTGRGGPETQYF	TGTGCCAGCAGCTTAACAGGGCGGGGGGGCCCAGAGACCCAGTACTTC	TRBJ2-5	TRBV7-3	16	TRBD2	-
CASSLAGEGRETQYF	TGTGCCAGCAGCTTAGCAGGTGAAGGGCGAGAGACCCAGTACTTC	TRBJ2-5	TRBV7-2	15	-	few
CASSPTSGAYNEQFF	TGTGCCAGCTCACCGACTAGCGGGGCCTACAATGAGCAGTTCTTC	TRBJ2-1	TRBV18	15	TRBD2	few
CASSRGQLEQYF	TGTGCCAGCAGTAGAGGACAACTCGAGCAGTACTTC	TRBJ2-7	TRBV6-5	12	-	-
CASQGQVSYEQYF	TGTGCCAGCCAGGGACAGGTCTCCTACGAGCAGTACTTC	TRBJ2-7	TRBV12-3/TRBV12-4	13	TRBD1	many
CASSLIVAGDNTGELFF	TGTGCCAGCAGCTTGATTGTAGCTGGGGACAACACCGGGGAGCTGTTTTTT	TRBJ2-2	TRBV5-5	17	-	-
CASSSDRGSHNEQFF	TGCGCCAGCAGCTCAGATCGGGGGAGCCACAATGAGCAGTTCTTC	TRBJ2-1	TRBV5-1	15	-	-